These 14 T cell receptor beta chains were all obtained from the same sample, sequenced in a study of sequential checkpoint blockade in melanoma. Generated by immunoSEQ multiplex PCR, the TCRdb table keeps only in-frame clones and is missing some. The sample shows about 28,000 clones, about 83% of them seen only once. The treatment was: randomized to nivolumab then ipilimumab (arm A) or the reverse (arm B). This specimen was CD8+ T cells sorted from blood (inferred from file names), taken from a patient given nivolumab and ipilimumab in sequence. The receptors shown here come from a human donor with melanoma.

This chain joins TRBV6-4 and TRBJ2-3; perhaps TRBD2 as D (6 bases). The CDR3 has 14 amino acids. Between the trimmed V and J ends, which lost 0 bases and 4 bases, there was a span of 8 bases. Germline CDR1 and CDR2: MRHNA and SNTAGT. The CDR3 DNA reads as TGTGCCAGCAGTGACTCCGGCGGGGCAGATACGCAGTATTTT. This gives the protein CASSDSGGADTQYF.

The J gene is TRBJ1-2, the V gene TRBV5-4; TRBD1 matches 7 bases. Trimming cost V 3 bases and J 3 bases; bases outside gene matches: 11. The CDR3 contains 16 residues. Germline assignment: CDR1 SGHNT and CDR2 YYREEE (reference sequence). The CDR3: CASSSDTGEEDYGYTF. For the CDR3, the DNA is TGTGCCAGCAGCTCCGATACAGGGGAGGAGGACTATGGCTACACCTTC.

The chain carries TRBV7-8 and TRBJ2-2, with D perhaps matching TRBD2 (6 bases). Deletions cut 4 bases from V and 5 bases from J, with 11 bases between. Germline-derived CDR1 and CDR2 are SGHVS and FQNEAQ. The CDR3 is 14 amino acids. CDR3 region: CASSSIGGTGELFF. In nucleotides, the CDR3 is TGTGCCAGCAGCTCGATCGGGGGTACCGGGGAGCTGTTTTTT.

The J gene is TRBJ2-7, the V gene TRBV27, with D uncertain. The CDR3 spans 14 residues. CDR1 and CDR2 (germline): MNHEY, SMNVEV (reference sequence). Trimming stripped 5 bases from V and 5 bases from J, with 16 bases between. CDR3 region: CASSEDVARDEQYF. The CDR3 nucleotides read TGTGCCAGCAGTGAAGATGTAGCACGGGACGAGCAGTACTTC.

The rearrangement joins TRBV7-9 to TRBJ2-1; TRBD2 aligns across 12 bases. The germline V gene has CDR1 SEHNR and CDR2 FQNEAQ (reference sequence). This CDR3 comprises 18 residues. The junction had 9 bases not matched to a gene; V was cut back by 5 bases and J by 1 base. The DNA for the CDR3 is TGTGCCAGCAGCCCGACTAGCGGGGGTTCTGGGTCCTACAATGAGCAGTTCTTC. It translates to CASSPTSGGSGSYNEQFF.

This rearrangement joins TRBV4-1 to TRBJ1-1, with D perhaps TRBD1 (6 bases). This CDR3 contains 13 residues. Germline CDR1 reads MGHRA; CDR2 reads YSYEKL. Between the trimmed V and J ends, which lost 1 base and 4 bases, there was a span of 7 bases. DNA of the CDR3: TGCGCCAGCAGCCAAGTCAGGGGCACTGAAGCTTTCTTT. Its translation is CASSQVRGTEAFF.

This clone was picked up a small number of times. V and J are TRBV28 and TRBJ2-3; no firm D call. Germline V gene sequence: CDR1 MDHEN, CDR2 SYDVKM. The CDR3 extends over 14 amino acids. Trimming removed 2 bases from V and 3 bases from J, with 9 bases in between. The CDR3 loop is CASSLARRTDTQYF. For the CDR3, the DNA is TGTGCCAGCAGTTTAGCCCGGAGAACAGATACGCAGTATTTT.

The chain links TRBV5-6 to TRBJ1-1, with D tentatively TRBD1 (6 bases). This CDR3 spans 14 amino acids. Germline-derived CDR1 and CDR2 are SGHDT and YYEEEE. V gave up 0 bases and J gave up 4 bases, with 10 bases separating them. The CDR3 reads CASSLGGGGTEAFF. In nucleotides, the CDR3 is TGTGCCAGCAGCTTGGGAGGGGGGGGCACTGAAGCTTTCTTT.

As concerns this clone: Other DNA sequences in the sample encode the same CDR3. The rearrangement joins TRBV2 to TRBJ1-5; D perhaps matches TRBD1 (6 bases). The CDR3 loop spans 14 amino acids. Trimming removed 4 bases at V and 7 bases at J, with 14 bases between. Per the germline V gene, CDR1 is SNHLY and CDR2 is FYNNEI. CDR3 DNA: TGTGCCAGCAGTGCCGGGACACAAGACCAGCCCCAGCATTTT. Translating gives CASSAGTQDQPQHF.

CDR3 in DNA: TGTGCCAGTAGTATTTCAGGGGAGCTGTTTTTT. This translates into CASSISGELFF. This sequence joins TRBV19 and TRBJ2-2; no firm D call. V was trimmed by 3 bases and J by 8 bases, leaving 4 bases between them. The CDR3 is 11 residues long. Germline V gene lookup returns CDR1 LNHDA and CDR2 SQIVND (reference sequence).

The chain links TRBV15 to TRBJ2-7; 10 bases align to TRBD2. With V trimmed by 0 bases and J by 0 bases, 8 bases remained unmatched. The CDR3 runs to 18 residues. Germline loops: CDR1 LNHNV, CDR2 YYDKDF (reference sequence). CDR3 amino acids: CATSRDMRASGSSYEQYF. CDR3 nucleotide sequence: TGTGCCACCAGCAGAGATATGAGGGCTAGCGGGAGCTCCTACGAGCAGTACTTC.

This clone showed up just once. This chain connects TRBV7-6 to TRBJ1-6; D is unresolved. Germline assignment: CDR1 SGHVS and CDR2 FNYEAQ. V shed 1 base and J shed 5 bases, with 3 bases lying between them. The CDR3 covers 13 residues. CDR3 region: CASSLEHNSPLHF. Here the CDR3 DNA reads TGTGCCAGCAGCTTAGAGCATAATTCACCCCTCCACTTT.

The chain uses TRBV9 and TRBJ1-1; TRBD1 is a possible D gene (6 bases). V lost 2 bases, J lost 6 bases, and 23 bases lay in between. The CDR3 extends over 17 amino acids. Germline CDR1 is SGDLS and CDR2 is YYNGEE. CDR3 protein: CASSVRKDSLPGPEAFF. The CDR3 nucleotides are TGTGCCAGCAGCGTCAGAAAGGACAGCCTTCCGGGACCTGAAGCTTTCTTT.

V is TRBV30 and J is TRBJ2-1; 7 bases line up with TRBD2. Germline V lookup: CDR1 GTSNPN, CDR2 SVGIG (reference sequence). This CDR3 comprises 12 residues. After removal of 1 base from V and 8 bases from J, the junction contained 2 bases not matched to a gene. DNA of the CDR3: TGTGCCTGGAGTGGACTAGCTCATGAGCAGTTCTTC. It specifies CAWSGLAHEQFF.